The rows below give T cell receptor beta chains drawn from one sample of a study of control samples from healthy donors and cancer patients. The repertoire was sequenced with immunoSEQ multiplex PCR; TCRdb's copy has only in-frame clones and lacks some. The repertoire holds 120,000 or so clones, with around 90% as singletons. Sequencing input: blood. The receptor set was obtained from a man aged 40-55 years in good health. Each CDR3 is given with its conserved first and last residue. The D gene is left open where the match is weak. Some rows mark clone size as missing; the rest say once, few, many or name a class of expanded clone.

clone size: NA
J gene: TRBJ2-7
V gene: TRBV21-1
D gene: NA
CDR3 DNA: TGTGCCAGCAGCAAAAGCCTTAGCCCTGAAACCGAGCAGTACTTC
CDR3 protein: CASSKSLSPETEQYF

clone size: NA
J gene: TRBJ2-3
V gene: TRBV11-2
D gene: NA
CDR3 DNA: TGTGCCAGCAGTCCCCGGGACTCGCAGGGGGGGCAGTATTTT
CDR3 protein: CASSPRDSQGGQYF

clone size: NA
J gene: TRBJ1-1
V gene: TRBV18
D gene: TRBD1
CDR3 DNA: TGTGCCAGCTCACCTTACGGGACAGCCGTGAACACTGAAGCTTTCTTT
CDR3 protein: CASSPYGTAVNTEAFF

clone size: few
J gene: TRBJ1-5
V gene: TRBV6-5
D gene: NA
CDR3 DNA: TGTGCCAGCAGTCCTTCGCGGACTCAGCCCCAGCATTTT
CDR3 protein: CASSPSRTQPQHF

clone size: NA
J gene: TRBJ2-1
V gene: TRBV7-2
D gene: NA
CDR3 DNA: TGTGCCAGCAGCTTAAACCTGAAGGATGAGCAGTTCTTC
CDR3 protein: CASSLNLKDEQFF

clone size: few
J gene: TRBJ2-5
V gene: TRBV30
D gene: TRBD1
CDR3 DNA: TGTGCCTGGGACAGGGGGCTGGAGGAGACCCAGTACTTC
CDR3 protein: CAWDRGLEETQYF

clone size: NA
J gene: TRBJ2-5
V gene: TRBV5-8
D gene: TRBD1
CDR3 DNA: TGTGCCAGCAGACCGATATTCGACAGGGGGCGCGGTGAGACCCAGTACTTC
CDR3 protein: CASRPIFDRGRGETQYF

clone size: NA
J gene: TRBJ1-4
V gene: TRBV7-8
D gene: TRBD1
CDR3 DNA: TGTGCCAGCAGCTTAGCGACAGGGATTAATGAAAAACTGTTTTTT
CDR3 protein: CASSLATGINEKLFF

clone size: NA
J gene: TRBJ1-2
V gene: TRBV24-1
D gene: NA
CDR3 DNA: TGTGCCACCAGCCCCGACGGAGTAGATGGCTACACCTTC
CDR3 protein: CATSPDGVDGYTF

clone size: NA
J gene: TRBJ1-1
V gene: TRBV5-8
D gene: NA
CDR3 DNA: TGTGCCAGCAGCTTTCGGCCGAACACTGAAGCTTTCTTT
CDR3 protein: CASSFRPNTEAFF

clone size: many
J gene: TRBJ1-1
V gene: TRBV4-3
D gene: NA
CDR3 DNA: TGCGCCAGCAGCCAAAACGCAGTCACTGAAGCTTTCTTT
CDR3 protein: CASSQNAVTEAFF

clone size: NA
J gene: TRBJ2-3
V gene: TRBV5-4
D gene: TRBD2
CDR3 DNA: TGTGCCAGCAGCTTGGTAGCGGGGGGCACAGATACGCAGTATTTT
CDR3 protein: CASSLVAGGTDTQYF

clone size: few
J gene: TRBJ1-5
V gene: TRBV19
D gene: NA
CDR3 DNA: TGTGCCAGTAGTATAGCCCCGTGGAGCAATCAGCCCCAGCATTTT
CDR3 protein: CASSIAPWSNQPQHF

clone size: NA
J gene: TRBJ2-2
V gene: TRBV6-5
D gene: NA
CDR3 DNA: TGTGCCAGCAGTTACCCGGGGTGGGGGGAGCTGTTTTTT
CDR3 protein: CASSYPGWGELFF

clone size: NA
J gene: TRBJ2-7
V gene: TRBV27
D gene: TRBD1
CDR3 DNA: TGTGCCAGCAGAACAGGGGGCCCCTTGTCCGAGCAGTACTTC
CDR3 protein: CASRTGGPLSEQYF

clone size: NA
J gene: TRBJ2-3
V gene: TRBV2
D gene: NA
CDR3 DNA: TGTGCCAGCAGTCCCCGGAGGTCCGGGGGCACAGATACGCAGTATTTT
CDR3 protein: CASSPRRSGGTDTQYF

clone size: NA
J gene: TRBJ1-1
V gene: TRBV12-3/TRBV12-4
D gene: NA
CDR3 DNA: TGTGCCAGCAGTTTGATGGGAAACACTGAAGCTTTCTTT
CDR3 protein: CASSLMGNTEAFF

clone size: once
J gene: TRBJ2-7
V gene: TRBV6-2/TRBV6-3
D gene: NA
CDR3 DNA: TGTGCCAGCAGTTACATGGCACTCTACGAGCAGTACTTC
CDR3 protein: CASSYMALYEQYF

clone size: few
J gene: TRBJ2-3
V gene: TRBV7-3
D gene: TRBD1
CDR3 DNA: TGTGCCAGCAGCCTGCTTGGAAGACAGGGTGGTGGTACGCAGTATTTT
CDR3 protein: CASSLLGRQGGGTQYF

clone size: NA
J gene: TRBJ2-1
V gene: TRBV13
D gene: NA
CDR3 DNA: TGTGCCAGCAGCCCTACTTATGGGCAGGGGATTCAAGGAGGCAATGAGCAGTTCTTC
CDR3 protein: CASSPTYGQGIQGGNEQFF

clone size: NA
J gene: TRBJ1-6
V gene: TRBV15
D gene: NA
CDR3 DNA: TGTGCCACCAGCAGAGGGCAGGGTATTTCACCCCTCCACTTT
CDR3 protein: CATSRGQGISPLHF

clone size: once
J gene: TRBJ2-5
V gene: TRBV24-1
D gene: TRBD2
CDR3 DNA: TGTGCCACCAGTGATTTGCTAGCGGGGGGGCAGGAGACCCAGTACTTC
CDR3 protein: CATSDLLAGGQETQYF

clone size: NA
J gene: TRBJ2-1
V gene: TRBV4-3
D gene: NA
CDR3 DNA: TGCGCCAGCAGCCAAGAAACACAACTATACAATGAGCAGTTCTTC
CDR3 protein: CASSQETQLYNEQFF

clone size: few
J gene: TRBJ1-1
V gene: TRBV12-3/TRBV12-4
D gene: NA
CDR3 DNA: TGTGCCAGCAGTTTACAGGTGAACACTGAAGCTTTCTTT
CDR3 protein: CASSLQVNTEAFF

clone size: NA
J gene: TRBJ1-3
V gene: TRBV27
D gene: TRBD1
CDR3 DNA: TGTGCCAGCAGTAAAAGCTCCTATCGGACAGGGGAAGGAAACACCATATATTTT
CDR3 protein: CASSKSSYRTGEGNTIYF

clone size: NA
J gene: TRBJ2-7
V gene: TRBV7-2
D gene: NA
CDR3 DNA: TGTGCCAGCAGCTTAGCTAGGGGGGCCAGCTACGAGCAGTACTTC
CDR3 protein: CASSLARGASYEQYF

clone size: NA
J gene: TRBJ2-7
V gene: TRBV25-1
D gene: TRBD2
CDR3 DNA: TGTGCCAGCAGTGAACCCCTAGCTAGCGGGGGAACCTACGAGCAGTACTTC
CDR3 protein: CASSEPLASGGTYEQYF

clone size: NA
J gene: TRBJ1-1
V gene: TRBV6-5
D gene: NA
CDR3 DNA: TGTGCCAGCAGTTCTAACAGAAAGGGGACTGAAGCTTTCTTT
CDR3 protein: CASSSNRKGTEAFF

clone size: NA
J gene: TRBJ1-5
V gene: TRBV19
D gene: NA
CDR3 DNA: TGTGCCAGTAGTATCCTGGCGGGGGCCATCAATCAGCCCCAGCATTTT
CDR3 protein: CASSILAGAINQPQHF

clone size: NA
J gene: TRBJ1-3
V gene: TRBV7-8
D gene: TRBD1
CDR3 DNA: TGTGCCAGCAGCCTGGGACAGGGTGCCTCACGGGGCACCATATATTTT
CDR3 protein: CASSLGQGASRGTIYF

clone size: NA
J gene: TRBJ1-2
V gene: TRBV29-1
D gene: TRBD1
CDR3 DNA: TGCAGCGTTGCAGGGGGCTTTAACTATGGCTACACCTTC
CDR3 protein: CSVAGGFNYGYTF

clone size: NA
J gene: TRBJ2-7
V gene: TRBV19
D gene: NA
CDR3 DNA: TGTGCCAGTAGTAATAACCGCCAGAGCTCCTACGAGCAGTACTTC
CDR3 protein: CASSNNRQSSYEQYF

clone size: NA
J gene: TRBJ1-3
V gene: TRBV14
D gene: NA
CDR3 DNA: TGTGCCAGCAGCCAAGTATTCGGTCTCTCAGGAAACACCATATATTTT
CDR3 protein: CASSQVFGLSGNTIYF

clone size: NA
J gene: TRBJ1-2
V gene: TRBV11-2
D gene: TRBD1
CDR3 DNA: TGTGCCAGCAGCCAGAGGGGACAGAACTATGGCTACACCTTC
CDR3 protein: CASSQRGQNYGYTF

clone size: NA
J gene: TRBJ1-3
V gene: TRBV30
D gene: NA
CDR3 DNA: TGTGCCTGGAGTGGGGAGGGACATAAAAACTCTGGAAACACCATATATTTT
CDR3 protein: CAWSGEGHKNSGNTIYF

clone size: NA
J gene: TRBJ2-3
V gene: TRBV6-5
D gene: TRBD2
CDR3 DNA: TGTGCCAGCACTAGCGGGGGGGCCACAGATACGCAGTATTTT
CDR3 protein: CASTSGGATDTQYF

clone size: NA
J gene: TRBJ2-3
V gene: TRBV6-5
D gene: TRBD1
CDR3 DNA: TGTGCCAGCAGTTACTCGGGTCAGGGGGCCACAGATACGCAGTATTTT
CDR3 protein: CASSYSGQGATDTQYF

clone size: NA
J gene: TRBJ1-4
V gene: TRBV19
D gene: NA
CDR3 DNA: TGTGCCAGTAACCCATTCGCAACTAATGAAAAACTGTTTTTT
CDR3 protein: CASNPFATNEKLFF

clone size: NA
J gene: TRBJ1-1
V gene: TRBV27
D gene: NA
CDR3 DNA: TGTGCCAGCAGTTCCTTCCAGGGTGCGGCTTTCTTT
CDR3 protein: CASSSFQGAAFF

clone size: NA
J gene: TRBJ2-3
V gene: TRBV24-1
D gene: NA
CDR3 DNA: TGTGCCACCAGCGTTACCCCGCGGAACGGAGGCACAGATACGCAGTATTTT
CDR3 protein: CATSVTPRNGGTDTQYF

clone size: once
J gene: TRBJ2-2
V gene: TRBV2
D gene: NA
CDR3 DNA: TGTGCCAGCAGTCTTGCCCCGAACACCGGGGAGCTGTTTTTT
CDR3 protein: CASSLAPNTGELFF

clone size: NA
J gene: TRBJ1-3
V gene: TRBV6-5
D gene: NA
CDR3 DNA: TGTGCCAGCAGTTACTCGGACGGACTTACCGGAAACACCATATATTTT
CDR3 protein: CASSYSDGLTGNTIYF

clone size: NA
J gene: TRBJ1-2
V gene: TRBV30
D gene: NA
CDR3 DNA: TGTGCCTGGAGTGCGGGGATCGGGGCTAACTATGGCTACACCTTC
CDR3 protein: CAWSAGIGANYGYTF

clone size: once
J gene: TRBJ1-5
V gene: TRBV24-1
D gene: NA
CDR3 DNA: TGTGCCACCAGTCCCAGGCAGGGCACGCCCCAGCATTTT
CDR3 protein: CATSPRQGTPQHF

clone size: NA
J gene: TRBJ2-3
V gene: TRBV7-9
D gene: NA
CDR3 DNA: TGTGCCAGCAGCTTTTGGGGGGCGCGCACAGATACGCAGTATTTT
CDR3 protein: CASSFWGARTDTQYF

clone size: NA
J gene: TRBJ1-5
V gene: TRBV6-2/TRBV6-3
D gene: TRBD1
CDR3 DNA: TGTGCCAGCAGTCGACAGGGTACTCAGCCCCAGCATTTT
CDR3 protein: CASSRQGTQPQHF

clone size: once
J gene: TRBJ1-1
V gene: TRBV12-3/TRBV12-4
D gene: NA
CDR3 DNA: TGTGCCAGCAGTAAGACGAGCACTGAAGCTTTCTTT
CDR3 protein: CASSKTSTEAFF

clone size: NA
J gene: TRBJ2-2
V gene: TRBV24-1
D gene: NA
CDR3 DNA: TGTGCCACCAGTGATCCCCGAGGGCCTAACACCGGGGAGCTGTTTTTT
CDR3 protein: CATSDPRGPNTGELFF

clone size: NA
J gene: TRBJ1-1
V gene: TRBV7-9
D gene: NA
CDR3 DNA: TGTGCCAGCAGCCACGATGGACTTACCACTGAAGCTTTCTTT
CDR3 protein: CASSHDGLTTEAFF